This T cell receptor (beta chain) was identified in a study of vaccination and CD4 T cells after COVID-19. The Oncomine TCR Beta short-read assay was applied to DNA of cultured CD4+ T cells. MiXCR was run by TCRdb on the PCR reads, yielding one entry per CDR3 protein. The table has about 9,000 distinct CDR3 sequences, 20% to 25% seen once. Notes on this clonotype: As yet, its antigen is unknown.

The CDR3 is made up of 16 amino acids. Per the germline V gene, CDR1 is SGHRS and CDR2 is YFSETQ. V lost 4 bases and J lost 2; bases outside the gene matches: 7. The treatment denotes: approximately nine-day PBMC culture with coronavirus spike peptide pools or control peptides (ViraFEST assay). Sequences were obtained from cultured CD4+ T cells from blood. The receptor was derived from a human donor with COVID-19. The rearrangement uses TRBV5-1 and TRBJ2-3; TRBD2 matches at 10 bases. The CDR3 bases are TGCGCCAGCAGCCCGAGGACTAGCGGAAACACAGATACGCAGTATTTT. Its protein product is CASSPRTSGNTDTQYF.